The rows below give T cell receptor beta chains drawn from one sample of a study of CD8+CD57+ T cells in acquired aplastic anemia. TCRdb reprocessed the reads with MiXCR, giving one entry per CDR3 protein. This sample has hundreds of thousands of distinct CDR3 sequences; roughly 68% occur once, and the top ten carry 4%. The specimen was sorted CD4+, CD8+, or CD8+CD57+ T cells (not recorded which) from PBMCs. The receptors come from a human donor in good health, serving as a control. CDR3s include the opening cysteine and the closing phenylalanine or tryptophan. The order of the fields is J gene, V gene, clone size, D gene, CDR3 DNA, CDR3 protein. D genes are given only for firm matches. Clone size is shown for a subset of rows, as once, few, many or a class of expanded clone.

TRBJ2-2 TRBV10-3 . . TGTGCCATCAGTGTAAAAGACAGACGAAACACCGGGGAGCTGTTTTTT CAISVKDRRNTGELFF
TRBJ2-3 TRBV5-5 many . TGTGCCAGCAGCTTGGCGTTTATAGGTACAGATACGCAGTATTTT CASSLAFIGTDTQYF
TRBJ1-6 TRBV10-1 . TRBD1 TGCGCCAAGACCGGGACAGGGACAGTCGGATCACCCCTCCACTTT CAKTGTGTVGSPLHF
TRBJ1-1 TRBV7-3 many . TGTGCCAGCAGCCCGACAATGAACACTGAAGCTTTCTTT CASSPTMNTEAFF
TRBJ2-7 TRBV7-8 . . TGTGCCAGCAGCCCCCGGCGGGGAAGCTCCTACGAGCAGTACTTC CASSPRRGSSYEQYF
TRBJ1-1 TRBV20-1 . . TGCAGTGCTCGTCTTGACAGGAACACTGAAGCTTTCTTT CSARLDRNTEAFF
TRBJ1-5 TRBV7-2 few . TGTGCCAGCAGCCAAGATAGCCTAGCGGGGCAAGAGACCCAGCATTTT CASSQDSLAGQETQHF
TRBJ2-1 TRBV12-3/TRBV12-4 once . TGTGCCAGCAAACCAACGCTGGAAAATGAGCAGTTCTTC CASKPTLENEQFF
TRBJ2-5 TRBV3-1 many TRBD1 TGTGCCAGCAGCCAAGGGGGACAGAGTCTGGAGACCCAGTACTTC CASSQGGQSLETQYF
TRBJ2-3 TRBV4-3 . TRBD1 TGCGCCACCAGTGATTCCCTCCGTGGGGCAGGGGGAAGTGCAGATACGCAGTATTTT CATSDSLRGAGGSADTQYF
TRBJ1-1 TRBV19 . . TGTGCCAGTAGTATGGGGGGGCGGTACAGGGACTTTCGGGACGTTTTCTTT CASSMGGRYRDFRDVFF
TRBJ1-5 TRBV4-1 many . TGCGCCAGCAGCCAAGCACCCCTTGGTTCTCAGCCCCAGCATTTT CASSQAPLGSQPQHF
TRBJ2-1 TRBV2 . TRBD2 TGTGCCAGCAGGGCGGGGGATCTCTACAATGAGCAGTTCTTC CASRAGDLYNEQFF
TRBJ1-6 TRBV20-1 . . TGCAGTGCGCCACATGGGAGAGACGTTTCACCCCTCCACTTT CSAPHGRDVSPLHF
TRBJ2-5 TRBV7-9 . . TGTGCCAGCAGGGACGGCTGGAGCCCACAAGAGACCAAGTACTTC CASRDGWSPQETKYF
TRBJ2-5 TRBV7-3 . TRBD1 TGTGCCAGCACCGTCGGGGACAGGAGCCAAGCGACCCAGTACTTC CASTVGDRSQATQYF
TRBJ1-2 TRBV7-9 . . TGTGCCAGCAGCGCCCAGGGGATCAGCAACTATGGCTACACCTTC CASSAQGISNYGYTF
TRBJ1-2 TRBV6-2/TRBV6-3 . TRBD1 TGTGCCAGCAGTACAGGGGGACTCTATGGCTACACCTTC CASSTGGLYGYTF
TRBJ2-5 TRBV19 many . TGTGCCAGTAGTGGCCTCGTGCAGGCCGGGCGAGAGACCCAGTACTTC CASSGLVQAGRETQYF
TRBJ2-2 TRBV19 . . TGTGCCAGTAGTCGGGACCCTAACTCCGGGGAGTTGTTTTTT CASSRDPNSGELFF
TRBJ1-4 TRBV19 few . TGTGCCAGTACCGATTTGGCTAATGAAAAACTGTTTTTT CASTDLANEKLFF
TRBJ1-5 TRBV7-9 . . . CASSHQDTEAFFGF
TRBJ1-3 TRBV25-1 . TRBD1 TGTGCCAGCAGCAGGGGGGGAGGAAACACCAGATATTTT CASSRGGGNTRYF
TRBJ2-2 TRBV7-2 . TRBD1 TGTGCCAGCAGCGCGACAGGGGGCGCCGACACCGGGGAGCTGTTTTTT CASSATGGADTGELFF
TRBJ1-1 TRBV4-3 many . TGCGCCAGCAGCCAAGATCTGAGATCTGAAGCTTTCTTT CASSQDLRSEAFF
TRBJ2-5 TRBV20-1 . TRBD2 TGCAGTGCTCTCCGGACTAGCGGGGGGGGAGAGACCCAGTACTTC CSALRTSGGGETQYF
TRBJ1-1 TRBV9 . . TGTGCCACCAGCGGAGATCTATCGAACACTGAAACTCTCTTT CATSGDLSNTETLF
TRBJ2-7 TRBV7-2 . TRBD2 TGTGCCTGCAACACCAAGGGAGGGGAAAAGCCCCAGCAGTACTTC CACNTKGGEKPQQYF
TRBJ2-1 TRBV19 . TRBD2 TGTGCCAGCACCGGACAGGGACTAGCGGGTGGTGAGCAGTTCTTT CASTGQGLAGGEQFF
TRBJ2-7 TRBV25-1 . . TGTGCCAGCAGTAGTGGTGGGGGGCGCTCCTACGAGCAGTACTTC CASSSGGGRSYEQYF
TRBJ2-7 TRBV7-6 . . TGTGCCAGCAGCGTAGCACCCGCGTACGAGCAGTACTTC CASSVAPAYEQYF
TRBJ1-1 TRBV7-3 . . TGTGCCAGCAGCTTACCCGGGGGGCAGGGGAACACTGAAGCTTTCTTT CASSLPGGQGNTEAFF
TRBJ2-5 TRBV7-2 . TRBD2 TGTGCCAGCAGCTTAGCCCCTAGCGGGAGAGAGACCCAGTACTTC CASSLAPSGRETQYF
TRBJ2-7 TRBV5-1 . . TGCGCCAGCAGCTTGGTCGACGGGAGCACTTACGAGCAGTACTTC CASSLVDGSTYEQYF
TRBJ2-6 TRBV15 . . TGTGCCAGCAGTCTTACGGTCTCTGGGGCCAACATCCAGACCTTC CASSLTVSGANIQTF
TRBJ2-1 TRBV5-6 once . TGTGCCAGCAGCTTGGTGGTTCGGGGCAATGAGCAGTTCTTC CASSLVVRGNEQFF
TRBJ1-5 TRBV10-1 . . TGCGCCAGCTCCCCTGGGGTTTGCCACACTCATGATGCACTGTGTAGCAATCAGCCCCAGCATTTT CASSPGVCHTHDALCSNQPQHF
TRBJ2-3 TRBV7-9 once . TGTGCCAGCAGCTTAGCGCGGCGGAGAACACCGGGGAGCTTT CASSLARRRTPGSF
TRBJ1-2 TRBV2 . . TGTGCCAGCACTTGGCAGGGGAGCGATGGCTACACCTTC CASTWQGSDGYTF
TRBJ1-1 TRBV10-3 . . TGTGCCATCAGGAGGACAGCCCCGAACACTGAAGCTTTCTTT CAIRRTAPNTEAFF
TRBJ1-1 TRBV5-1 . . TGCGCCAGCAGCTTGGAGGGGCAAAAGCAAGCTTTCTTT CASSLEGQKQAFF
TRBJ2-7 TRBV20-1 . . TGCAGTGCTACCCCCCAGGACGGCGCGCAGTACTTC CSATPQDGAQYF
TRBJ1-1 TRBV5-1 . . TGCGCCAGCGCGGCGGGGCAAGCGGGGGGTGAAGCTTTCTTT CASAAGQAGGEAFF
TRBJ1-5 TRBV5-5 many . TGTGCCAGCAGCTTATCAGGGGCTCAGCCCCAGCATTTT CASSLSGAQPQHF
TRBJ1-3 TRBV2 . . TGTGCCAGCAGCCAAGGCCCGGGCACCAAAATATACTTT CASSQGPGTKIYF
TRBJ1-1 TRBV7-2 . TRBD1 TGTGCCAGCAGCTACTACGGGGACAGGAGGGATGCTTTCTTT CASSYYGDRRDAFF
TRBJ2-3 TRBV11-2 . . TGTGCCAGCAGCCAGGCGGGCGAGCCGGGGGAAGGGGATACGCAGTATTTT CASSQAGEPGEGDTQYF
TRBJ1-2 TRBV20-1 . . TGCAGTGCTAGAAAGGCTACACGGGGATCTAACTATGGCTACACCTTC CSARKATRGSNYGYTF
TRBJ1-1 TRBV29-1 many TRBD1 TGCAGCGGGGCTCAGGGGGCCGAAACTGAAGCTTTCTTT CSGAQGAETEAFF
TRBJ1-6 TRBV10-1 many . TGCGCCAGCAGTGACCCCAGGGTAGGGGCCTACCTCGATTCACCCCTCCACTTT CASSDPRVGAYLDSPLHF
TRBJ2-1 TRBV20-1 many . TGCAGTGCTAGAGGGTTGGTAGCAGGGAGCAATGAGCAGTTCTTC CSARGLVAGSNEQFF
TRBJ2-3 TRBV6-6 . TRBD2 TGTGCCAGCAGAACCGAACTAGCGGGGGGCCCTAGTCAGTATTTT CASRTELAGGPSQYF